This T cell receptor (beta chain) was documented in a study of glioma-infiltrating T cells after dendritic cell vaccination. This clone was observed once. What it binds is not known. Germline CDR1 reads SGDLS; CDR2 reads YYNGEE. This CDR3 is 14 amino acids long. The V end was cut by 0 bases, the J end by 6 bases, with 11 bases between. The study's findings and limits: Higher TCR clonality did not directly relate to longer survival.

Documented time point: after dendritic cell vaccination, including at tumor progression/relapse. TCRB CDR3 was amplified from 2 ug genomic DNA or less. The protocol was immunoSEQ multiplex PCR, while the TCRdb copy is restricted to in-frame clones and leaves out a portion. The sample comprises about 76,000 clones, about nine tenths of which are singletons, and approximately 2.4% rests with the top ten. The clonotype originates from a human donor with glioblastoma. The specimen was blood, collected after dendritic cell vaccination. The chain uses TRBV9 and TRBJ2-3; D is undetermined. The CDR3 loop reads CASSVAAFGDTQYF. The CDR3 region has the DNA TGTGCCAGCAGCGTAGCGGCTTTCGGGGATACGCAGTATTTT.